This passage covers 5 T cell receptor beta chains from one sample sequenced in a study of blood T cell repertoires in COVID-19. TCRdb keeps only in-frame clones here, not all; method: immunoSEQ multiplex PCR. This table holds under 150,000 clones, about 80% found once. Sequencing was performed on peripheral blood. Source of these receptors: a middle-aged man with active or convalescent COVID-19.

This clone was counted only a few times. This chain uses TRBV28 with TRBJ2-2, with 11 bases fitting TRBD1. Looked up from germline, CDR1 is MDHEN and CDR2 is SYDVKM. V lost 3 bases and J lost 5; bases outside the gene matches: 5. CDR3 length: 16 residues. CDR3 sequence reads: CASSLAGTGGTGELFF. In DNA, the CDR3 is TGTGCCAGCAGTTTGGCAGGGACAGGGGGAACCGGGGAGCTGTTTTTT.

The genes are TRBV7-6 and TRBJ2-3, with 10 bases matching TRBD2. Per the germline V gene, CDR1 is SGHVS and CDR2 is FNYEAQ. The CDR3 extends over 17 amino acids. With V trimmed by 5 bases and J by 2 bases, 10 bases remained unmatched. In DNA form, the CDR3 reads TGTGCCAGCAGCCCTCACCTAGCGGGGGCCCCCACAGATACGCAGTATTTT. This sequence encodes CASSPHLAGAPTDTQYF.

This clone was recorded at least ten times. This chain uses TRBV6-5 with TRBJ1-2; D is unresolved. Germline lookup yields CDR1 MNHEY and CDR2 SVGAGI. V shed 2 bases and J shed 4 bases, with 11 bases lying between them. The CDR3 totals 14 residues. This chain's CDR3 is CASSYDKAPYGYTF. The DNA for the CDR3 is TGTGCCAGCAGTTACGACAAGGCCCCCTATGGCTACACCTTC.

The chain has TRBV3-1 (or the pseudogene TRBV3-2) and TRBJ1-2; D unresolved. The CDR3 consists of 12 residues. Trimming stripped 1 base from V and 4 bases from J, with 4 bases between. CDR1 and CDR2 (germline): LGHDT, YNNKEL (reference sequence). CDR3 sequence: CASSQASYGYTF. The CDR3 nucleotides are TGTGCCAGCAGCCAAGCGAGCTATGGCTACACCTTC.

This chain links TRBV7-9 with TRBJ1-4, with 8 bases aligning to TRBD1. Germline V gene data show CDR1 as SEHNR and CDR2 as FQNEAQ (reference sequence). The CDR3 runs 15 residues. Germline trimming cut 5 bases from V and 8 bases from J; bases unmatched to any gene: 10. CDR3 sequence (DNA): TGTGCCAGCAGCCTTCCAGGGGGCGCTAGGGAAAAACTGTTTTTT. It yields the protein CASSLPGGAREKLFF. Complete variable domain (other parts from reference TRBV7-9 and TRBJ1-4): DTGVSQNPRHKITKRGQNVTFRCDPISEHNRLYWYRQTLGQGPEFLTYFQNEAQLEKSRLLSDRFSAERPKGSFSTLEIQRTEQGDSAMYLCASSLPGGAREKLFFGSGTQLSVL.